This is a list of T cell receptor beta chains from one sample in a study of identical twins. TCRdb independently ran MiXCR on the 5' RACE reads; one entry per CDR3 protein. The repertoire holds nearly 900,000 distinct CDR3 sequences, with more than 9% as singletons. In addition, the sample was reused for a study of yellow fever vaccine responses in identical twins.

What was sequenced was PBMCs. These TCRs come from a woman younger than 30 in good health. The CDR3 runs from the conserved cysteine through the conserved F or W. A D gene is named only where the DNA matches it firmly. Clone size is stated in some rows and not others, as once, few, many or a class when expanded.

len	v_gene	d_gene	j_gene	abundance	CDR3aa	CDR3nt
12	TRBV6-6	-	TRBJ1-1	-	CASSYANTEAFF	TGTGCCAGCAGTTACGCCAACACTGAAGCTTTCTTT
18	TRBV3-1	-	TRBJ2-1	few	CASSQAAGLGGHYNEQFF	TGTGCCAGCAGCCAAGCAGCGGGGTTGGGGGGCCACTACAATGAGCAGTTCTTC
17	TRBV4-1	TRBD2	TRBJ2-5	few	CASSQSSGRAIQETQYF	TGCGCCAGCAGCCAAAGTAGCGGGAGGGCCATTCAGGAGACCCAGTACTTC
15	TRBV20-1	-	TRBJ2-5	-	CSARSPGPSQETQYF	TGCAGTGCTAGAAGCCCGGGACCCAGCCAAGAGACCCAGTACTTC
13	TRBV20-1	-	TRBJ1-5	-	CSALLEGNQPQHF	TGCAGTGCTCTCCTCGAGGGCAATCAGCCCCAGCATTTT
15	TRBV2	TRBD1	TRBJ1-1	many	CASTRDRRSNTEAFF	TGTGCCAGCACCCGGGACAGGAGATCGAACACTGAAGCTTTCTTT
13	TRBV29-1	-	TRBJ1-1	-	CSARTESLTEAFF	TGCAGCGCACGGACCGAGTCCTTAACTGAAGCTTTCTTT
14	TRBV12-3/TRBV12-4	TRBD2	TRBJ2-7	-	CASRQGLAVSEQYF	TGTGCCAGCAGACAAGGACTAGCGGTCTCCGAGCAGTACTTC
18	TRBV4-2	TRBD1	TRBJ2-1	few	CASSQDSDRGWSYNEQFF	TGTGCCAGCAGCCAAGATTCAGACAGGGGATGGTCCTACAATGAGCAGTTCTTC
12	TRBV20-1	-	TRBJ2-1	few	CSARKPGDRQFF	TGCAGTGCTAGAAAGCCCGGGGATCGACAGTTCTTC
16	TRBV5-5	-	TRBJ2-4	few	CASSFSWSPERHIQYF	TGTGCCAGCAGCTTTTCGTGGTCTCCCGAGCGTCACATTCAGTACTTC
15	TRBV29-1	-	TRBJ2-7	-	CGVEELGRDAYEQYF	TGCGGCGTTGAAGAATTGGGCAGGGACGCCTACGAGCAGTACTTC
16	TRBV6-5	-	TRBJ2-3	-	CASRGLASGGTDTQYF	TGTGCCAGCAGGGGCCTAGCTTCCGGGGGCACAGATACGCAGTATTTT
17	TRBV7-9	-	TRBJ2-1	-	CASSLKTPGTTYNEQFF	TGTGCCAGCAGCCTTAAGACCCCCGGGACAACTTACAATGAGCAGTTCTTC
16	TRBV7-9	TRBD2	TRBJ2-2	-	CASSLRLAGSGGELFF	TGTGCCAGCAGCTTAAGGCTAGCGGGGAGTGGCGGGGAGCTGTTTTTT
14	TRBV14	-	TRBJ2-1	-	CASSQTAVYNEQFF	TGTGCCAGCAGCCAAACAGCGGTATACAATGAGCAGTTCTTC
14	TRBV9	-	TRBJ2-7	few	CASSVGADSYEQYF	TGTGCCAGCAGCGTAGGGGCAGACTCCTACGAGCAGTACTTC
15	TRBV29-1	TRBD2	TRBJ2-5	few	CSVDEPGGPGETQYF	TGCAGCGTTGATGAGCCGGGAGGGCCGGGAGAGACCCAGTACTTC
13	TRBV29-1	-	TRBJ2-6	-	CSAVGSGANVLTF	TGCAGCGCCGTGGGCTCTGGGGCCAACGTCCTGACTTTC
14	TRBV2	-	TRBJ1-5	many	CASNVGTGNQPQHF	TGTGCCAGCAATGTAGGGACGGGCAATCAGCCCCAGCATTTT
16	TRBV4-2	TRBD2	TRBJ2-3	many	CASSQSGLAGTDTQYF	TGTGCCAGCAGCCAAAGCGGGCTAGCGGGCACAGATACGCAGTATTTT
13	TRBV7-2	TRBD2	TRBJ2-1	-	CASSPSGHNEQFF	TGTGCCAGCAGCCCTAGCGGACACAATGAGCAGTTCTTC
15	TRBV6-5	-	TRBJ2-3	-	CASSYSIGLSDTQYF	TGTGCCAGCAGTTACTCGATAGGGCTCTCAGATACGCAGTATTTT
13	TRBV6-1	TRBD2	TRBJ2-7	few	CANGTSAHYEQYF	TGTGCCAACGGGACTAGCGCACATTACGAGCAGTACTTC
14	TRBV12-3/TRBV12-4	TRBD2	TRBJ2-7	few	CASTWRESSYEQYF	TGTGCCAGCACCTGGCGGGAGTCGTCCTACGAGCAGTACTTC
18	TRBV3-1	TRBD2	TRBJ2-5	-	CASCLDSGGAGWRETQYF	TGTGCCAGCTGTCTTGATAGCGGGGGGGCCGGATGGAGGGAGACCCAGTACTTC
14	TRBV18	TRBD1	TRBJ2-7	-	CASSTTGGGYEQYF	TGTGCCAGCTCAACGACAGGGGGCGGTTACGAGCAGTACTTC
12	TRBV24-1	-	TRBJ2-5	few	CATSEGLGTQYF	TGTGCCACCAGTGAGGGGCTGGGGACCCAGTACTTC
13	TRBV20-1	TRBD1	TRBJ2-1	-	CSARATGVNEQFF	TGCAGTGCTAGAGCGACAGGGGTCAATGAGCAGTTCTTC
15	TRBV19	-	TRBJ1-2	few	CASRPPGKGIYGYTF	TGTGCCAGTAGACCCCCAGGTAAAGGGATCTATGGCTACACCTTC
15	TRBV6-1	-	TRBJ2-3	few	CASSPWDRQTDTQYF	TGTGCCAGCAGTCCATGGGACCGGCAGACAGATACGCAGTATTTT
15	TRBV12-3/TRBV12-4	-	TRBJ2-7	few	CASSHSRFGTVEQYF	TGTGCCAGCAGCCATTCTAGGTTTGGGACTGTCGAGCAGTACTTC
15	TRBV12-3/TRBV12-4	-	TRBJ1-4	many	CASSHRGEWVEKLFF	TGTGCCAGCAGTCACCGCGGGGAATGGGTTGAAAAACTGTTTTTT
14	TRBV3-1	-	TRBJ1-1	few	CASSQVGGTTEAFF	TGTGCCAGCAGCCAAGTAGGGGGGACGACTGAAGCTTTCTTT
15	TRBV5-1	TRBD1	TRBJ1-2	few	CASSGGTGEAYGYTF	TGCGCCAGCAGCGGCGGGACAGGGGAGGCCTATGGCTACACCTTC
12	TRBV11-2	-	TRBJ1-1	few	CASSSGPTEAFF	TGTGCCAGCAGCTCCGGACCCACTGAAGCTTTCTTT
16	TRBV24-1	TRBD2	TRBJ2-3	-	CATSDWGLAGTDTQYF	TGTGCCACCAGTGATTGGGGACTAGCGGGCACAGATACGCAGTATTTT
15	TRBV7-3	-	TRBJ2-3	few	CASSPRRVSTDTQYF	TGTGCCAGCAGCCCAAGGAGGGTTAGCACAGATACGCAGTATTTT
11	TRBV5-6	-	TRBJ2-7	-	CASSQTDEQYF	TGTGCCAGCAGCCAGACAGACGAGCAGTACTTC
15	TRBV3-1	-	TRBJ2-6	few	CASSQVRSGANVLTF	TGTGCCAGCAGCCAAGTACGCTCTGGGGCCAACGTCCTGACTTTC
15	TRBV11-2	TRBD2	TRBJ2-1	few	CASSLEAGGRASLFF	TGTGCCAGCAGCTTAGAAGCGGGGGGGAGAGCCTCTTTGTTCTTC
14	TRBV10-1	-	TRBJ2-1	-	CASSESKFGGEQFF	TGCGCCAGCAGTGAGTCCAAGTTCGGGGGCGAGCAGTTCTTC
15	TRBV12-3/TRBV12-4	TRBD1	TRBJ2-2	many	CASRPDRANTGELFF	TGTGCCAGCAGACCCGACAGGGCTAACACCGGGGAGCTGTTTTTT
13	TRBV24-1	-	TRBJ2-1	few	CATSDVAGYEQFF	TGTGCCACCAGTGACGTCGCGGGATATGAGCAGTTCTTC
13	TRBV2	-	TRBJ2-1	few	CASSAGSYNEQFF	TGTGCCAGCAGTGCTGGCTCCTACAATGAGCAGTTCTTC
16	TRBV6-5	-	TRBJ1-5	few	CASSYSRGLVFSPQHF	TGTGCCAGCAGTTACTCCCGAGGTTTGGTCTTCTCGCCCCAGCATTTT
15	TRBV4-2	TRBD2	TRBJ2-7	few	CASSPETSGTNEQYF	TGTGCCAGCAGCCCCGAGACTAGCGGGACAAACGAGCAGTACTTC
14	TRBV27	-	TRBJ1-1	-	CASRITGMNTEAFF	TGTGCCAGCAGGATAACAGGGATGAACACTGAAGCTTTCTTT
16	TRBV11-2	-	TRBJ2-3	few	CASSPGLFTTTDTQYF	TGTGCCAGCAGCCCAGGACTATTTACAACCACAGATACGCAGTATTTT
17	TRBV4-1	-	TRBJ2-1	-	CASSREALVIGLGEQFF	TGCGCCAGCAGCCGAGAGGCCCTGGTAATTGGCCTGGGTGAGCAGTTCTTC
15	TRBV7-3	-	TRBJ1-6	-	CASSSTGHMNSPLHF	TGTGCCAGCAGCTCCACAGGGCACATGAATTCACCCCTCCACTTT
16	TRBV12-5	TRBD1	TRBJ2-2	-	CASGLEGQGAAGELFF	TGTGCTAGTGGTTTGGAGGGACAGGGGGCCGCCGGGGAGCTGTTTTTT
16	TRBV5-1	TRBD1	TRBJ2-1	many	CASTKNSGQKYNEQFF	TGCGCCAGCACCAAAAATTCGGGACAGAAGTACAATGAGCAGTTCTTC
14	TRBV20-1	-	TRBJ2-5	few	CSAITGGGSETQYF	TGCAGTGCGATAACAGGGGGGGGGTCAGAGACCCAGTACTTC
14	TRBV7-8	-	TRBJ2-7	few	CASSLKARDYEQYF	TGTGCCAGCAGCTTAAAGGCCAGGGACTACGAGCAGTACTTC
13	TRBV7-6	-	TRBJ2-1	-	CASSLVGQNEQFF	TGTGCCAGCAGCTTAGTTGGCCAGAATGAGCAGTTCTTC
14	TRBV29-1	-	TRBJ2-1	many	CSVPRQGHDNEQFF	TGCAGCGTTCCCCGGCAGGGTCATGATAATGAGCAGTTCTTC
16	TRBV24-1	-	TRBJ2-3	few	CATSDRTVESPDTQYF	TGTGCCACCAGTGACCGGACCGTTGAATCCCCCGATACGCAGTATTTT
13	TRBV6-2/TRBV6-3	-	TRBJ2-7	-	CASSPDATYEQYF	TGTGCCAGCAGTCCAGACGCAACCTACGAGCAGTACTTC
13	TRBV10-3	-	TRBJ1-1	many	CAIISAASTEAFF	TGTGCCATCATCTCGGCCGCCAGCACTGAAGCTTTCTTT